This T cell receptor beta chain was documented in a study of blood T cell dynamics during melanoma immunotherapy. Study context: Standard first-line treatment here was pembrolizumab or nivolumab plus ipilimumab in metastatic melanoma.

This CDR3 has 15 residues. Germline CDR1 is SGHAT and CDR2 is FQNNGV. Trimming cost V 2 bases and J 3 bases; bases outside gene matches: 4. Each bulk PBMC sample had about 350 ng DNA loaded. Assay: immunoSEQ multiplex PCR; the TCRdb copy retains only in-frame clones and omits some. The sample holds more than 6,000 clones, over 80% seen once. As to time point: pre-treatment baseline. Sampling occurred pretreatment (T0) and at week 3 (W3), after cycle one of checkpoint blockade. Prior systemic cancer therapy, immunosuppressant use and other active malignancies excluded patients. This sample comprised blood, obtained from a patient treated with checkpoint blockade. The gene calls are TRBV11-2 and TRBJ2-7; TRBD2 aligns across 10 bases. This clonotype originated in a human donor with melanoma. Some clones in this sample may be carry-over from other donors' samples. CDR3 sequence reads: CASSLQASGGYEQYF. In DNA form, the CDR3 reads TGTGCCAGCAGCTTACAGGCTAGCGGGGGCTACGAGCAGTACTTC.